Presented here are 10 T cell receptor beta chains from one specimen sequenced in a study of post-analysis software for immune sequencing data. Study observations and caveats: About five TRBV segments were more frequent in patients than controls; TRBV5-6, TRBV5-1 and TRBV20-1 belonged to this group.

The antigens these receptors bind are not known. Libraries were made from TCR beta cDNA, and they carried unique molecular identifiers. MiXCR, applied by TCRdb to the PCR reads, yields one record per CDR3 protein. Of about 500,000 distinct CDR3 sequences in the sample, under 55% were seen once. Specimen: blood. These TCRs come from a girl aged 5 to 17 with multiple sclerosis.

Many counts were recorded for this clonotype. The chain is built from TRBV29-1 and TRBJ1-4; D is undetermined. CDR1 SQVTM and CDR2 ANQGSEA come from the germline V gene. Trimming removed 4 bases at V and 0 bases at J, with 9 bases between. This CDR3 spans 14 amino acids. CDR3 residues: CSVVQGATNEKLFF. The CDR3 nucleotides read TGCAGCGTTGTACAAGGTGCAACTAATGAAAAACTGTTTTTT.

The rearrangement links TRBV5-6 to TRBJ1-1; maybe TRBD1 (5 bases). The CDR3 extends over 15 amino acids. Deletions cut 2 bases from V and 1 base from J, with 12 bases between. Per germline, CDR1 SGHDT and CDR2 YYEEEE. The CDR3 region has the DNA TGTGCCAGCAGCTTACTGTTGGGGGAGAACACTGAAGCTTTCTTT. This encodes CASSLLLGENTEAFF.

This clonotype has only a few counts. The V call is TRBV20-1, the J call TRBJ2-5; TRBD2 matches 16 bases. Trimming took 6 bases from V and 3 from J; bases not matched to a gene: 10. There are 17 residues in the CDR3. Germline V gene sequence: CDR1 DFQATT, CDR2 SNEGSKA (reference sequence). This CDR3 is CSAMPGLAGGFEETQYF. CDR3 coding DNA: TGCAGTGCAATGCCGGGACTAGCGGGAGGGTTTGAAGAGACCCAGTACTTC.

The V gene is TRBV5-1, the J gene TRBJ1-1; possible D gene TRBD1, 5 bases. Germline CDR1 SGHRS, CDR2 YFSETQ. Trimming took 1 base from V and 4 from J, leaving 14 bases between them. There are 15 residues in the CDR3. This CDR3 reads CASSLRAGSSTEAFF. Written as DNA, the CDR3 is TGCGCCAGCAGCTTGAGGGCAGGGTCCAGCACTGAAGCTTTCTTT.

The chain is built from TRBV25-1 and TRBJ2-5; D might be TRBD2 (7 bases). Germline lookup yields CDR1 MGHDK and CDR2 SYGVNS. This CDR3 region has 15 residues. V shed 2 bases and J shed 4 bases, with 14 bases lying between them. The CDR3 region has the DNA TGTGCCAGCAGTGAAAAGGCAGGGGAGGGAGAGACCCAGTACTTC. Protein product: CASSEKAGEGETQYF.

This clonotype was seen only a few times. The chain carries TRBV5-1 and TRBJ2-7; D is perhaps TRBD1 (6 bases). CDR1 is SGHRS, CDR2 YFSETQ, per germline. The ends were cut back, 0 bases at V and 3 bases at J, with 16 bases in the middle. The length of the CDR3 is 16 residues. The CDR3 is CASSLDRESSLYEQYF. The CDR3 DNA reads as TGCGCCAGCAGCTTGGACAGGGAGTCCTCTCTCTACGAGCAGTACTTC.

The V and J genes are TRBV7-9 and TRBJ2-5, with 7 bases matching TRBD1. The closer fit of TRBJ2-7 to the DNA end suggests the J call may be wrong. Per the germline V gene, CDR1 is SEHNR and CDR2 is FQNEAQ (reference sequence). This CDR3 contains 16 residues. The CDR3 coding sequence is TGTGCCAGCAGCCCTCCGGTCGGGACAGAATTATACGAGCAGTACTTC. It is translated as CASSPPVGTELYEQYF.

This clonotype has only a few counts. The CDR3 sequence is CSAGGLAGDEQFF. The DNA of the CDR3 is TGCAGTGCTGGGGGACTAGCGGGAGATGAGCAGTTCTTC. The J gene is TRBJ2-1, the V gene TRBV20-1; 14 nucleotides align to TRBD2. This CDR3 is built from 13 residues. With V trimmed by 5 bases and J by 8 bases, 2 bases remained unmatched. Germline V lookup: CDR1 DFQATT, CDR2 SNEGSKA (reference sequence).

This clonotype came up a few times. This rearrangement joins TRBV10-1 to TRBJ2-3; no clear D gene. The CDR3 length is 12 residues. Trimming cost V 3 bases and J 5 bases, with 6 bases left between them. The germline V gene has CDR1 WNHNN and CDR2 SYGVQD (reference sequence). CDR3 DNA: TGCGCCAGCAGTGATTCCCAAGATACGCAGTATTTT. Translating gives CASSDSQDTQYF.

The sample holds a few counts of this clonotype. The chain has TRBV9 and TRBJ2-7; D may be TRBD1 (6 bases). The germline V gene has CDR1 SGDLS and CDR2 YYNGEE. The V gene lost 3 bases and the J gene lost 6 bases, with 10 bases spanning the gap. This CDR3 spans 12 amino acids. In DNA, the CDR3 is TGTGCCAGCAGCGCGGGACAAGGCGAGCAGTACTTC. It yields the protein CASSAGQGEQYF.